This T cell receptor beta chain was captured by sequencing in a study of CD8 T cells in ankylosing spondylitis. Study conclusions and caveats: In synovial fluid and blood from reactive arthritis, some motif variants were previously reported. Seemingly characteristic of ankylosing spondylitis blood was a TCR beta motif consisting of roughly 8 highly homologous variants.

Of note for this clonotype: What it binds is not known.

One entry per CDR3 protein, called by TCRdb with MiXCR from the 5' RACE reads. Of around 150,000 distinct CDR3 sequences listed, around a tenth were seen once; the top ten hold almost 30%. The TCR comes from a male donor with ankylosing spondylitis or in good health (not recorded which). Sequencing was carried out using blood, either unsorted or a sorted T cell fraction (not recorded which).

The DNA for the CDR3 is TGTGCCAGCAGCGTAGGCCCAGCCTACTATAATTCACCCCTCCACTTT. This encodes CASSVGPAYYNSPLHF. The chain carries TRBV9 and TRBJ1-6, with D unclear. The germline V and J ends were trimmed by 0 bases and 3 bases, with 10 bases remaining between them. Germline V gene lookup returns CDR1 SGDLS and CDR2 YYNGEE. This CDR3 contains 16 residues.